Below are 30 T cell receptor beta chains sequenced from a single sample in a study of beta chain features in type 1 diabetes. Reverse transcribing all isolated RNA meant expressed TCRB transcripts were sequenced. The assay was immunoSEQ multiplex PCR, and TCRdb's table has in-frame clones only and misses some. Counted here are more than 150,000 clones, about 12% occurring once; the ten biggest clones make up 0.62%. The sample consisted of central memory CD4+ T cells from blood. The receptors were gathered from a woman aged 18-30 years in good health.

The V gene is TRBV27, the J gene TRBJ2-1, with a weak D call TRBD1 (5 bases). The CDR3 spans 12 residues. V lost 7 bases and J 7 bases, leaving 11 bases between the germline ends. Germline assignment: CDR1 MNHEY and CDR2 SMNVEV (reference sequence). The CDR3 reads CASTRVGNEQFF. DNA for the CDR3: TGTGCCAGCACCAGGGTTGGTAATGAGCAGTTCTTC.

The chain links TRBV5-1 to TRBJ2-7; the D is unclear. Trimming removed 2 bases at V and 2 bases at J, with 11 bases between. Germline CDR1 and CDR2: SGHRS and YFSETQ. This CDR3 spans 14 amino acids. The CDR3, as DNA: TGCGCCAGCAGCTTCTCGGCAGGCGCCTACGAGCAGTACTTC. It codes for CASSFSAGAYEQYF. Full variable domain (rest looked up from reference TRBV5-1 and TRBJ2-7): KAGVTQTPRYLIKTRGQQVTLSCSPISGHRSVSWYQQTPGQGLQFLFEYFSETQRNKGNFPGRFSGRQFSNSRSEMNVSTLELGDSALYLCASSFSAGAYEQYFGPGTRLTVT.

J is TRBJ2-2 and V is TRBV28; perhaps TRBD1 as D (6 bases). This CDR3 has 14 amino acids. Germline loops: CDR1 MDHEN, CDR2 SYDVKM. The V end was cut by 6 bases, the J end by 1 base, with 9 bases between. DNA for the CDR3: TGTGCCAGCAGGACGGGACAGAACACCGGGGAGCTGTTTTTT. Encoded protein: CASRTGQNTGELFF. Filled out from reference TRBV28 and TRBJ2-2, the complete variable domain reads DVKVTQSSRYLVKRTGEKVFLECVQDMDHENMFWYRQDPGLGLRLIYFSYDVKMKEKGDIPEGYSVSREKKERFSLILESASTNQTSMYLCASRTGQNTGELFFGEGSRLTVL.

This sequence joins TRBV15 and TRBJ2-3; the match to TRBD2 covers 15 bases. Germline V lookup: CDR1 LNHNV, CDR2 YYDKDF (reference sequence). There are 16 residues in the CDR3. Trimming at V came to 5 bases and at J to 6 bases, leaving 6 bases not matched to a gene. In DNA form, the CDR3 reads TGTGCCACCAGCCCCCGGACTAGCGGGAGGGCGGATACGCAGTATTTT. This codes for CATSPRTSGRADTQYF.

The chain employs TRBV4-3 and TRBJ2-1, with D possibly being TRBD2 (5 bases). The CDR3 length is 15 residues. V lost 4 bases and J lost 5, with 15 bases in between. From germline, CDR1 is LGHNA and CDR2 YSLEER. The CDR3 DNA reads TGCGCCAGCAGCCTAGGAGGTTTGCGTGACAATGAGCAGTTCTTC. Translating gives CASSLGGLRDNEQFF.

This clone was observed a handful of times. The genes are TRBV7-2 and TRBJ2-5; D perhaps matches TRBD2 (5 bases). Germline CDR1 and CDR2: SGHTA and FQGNSA. V gave up 4 bases and J gave up 2 bases, with 14 bases separating them. The CDR3 extends over 15 amino acids. Here the CDR3 reads CASSSARTRQETQYF. The CDR3 DNA is TGTGCCAGCAGCTCCGCCCGGACTCGTCAAGAGACCCAGTACTTC.

The chain recombines TRBV28 with TRBJ2-3; 9 positions agree with TRBD1. The CDR3 spans 15 residues. CDR1 is MDHEN, CDR2 SYDVKM, per germline. Trimming at V came to 5 bases and at J to 5 bases, leaving 8 bases not matched to a gene. In DNA form, the CDR3 reads TGTGCCAGCAGTATACCACAGGGGGCAGGAGATACGCAGTATTTT. Protein sequence: CASSIPQGAGDTQYF.

The rearrangement links TRBV7-2 to TRBJ2-1; 7 nucleotides align to TRBD1. The CDR3 is made up of 11 amino acids. The J segment lost 9 bases and the V segment lost 5 bases, leaving 1 base of the junction unmatched. Germline V gives CDR1 SGHTA, CDR2 FQGNSA. The CDR3 protein is CASSPGGEQFF. The DNA for the CDR3 is TGTGCCAGCAGCCCAGGGGGTGAGCAGTTCTTC.

The gene calls are TRBV7-2 and TRBJ1-4, with 9 bases identical to TRBD1. The length of the CDR3 is 16 residues. Germline V gene sequence: CDR1 SGHTA, CDR2 FQGNSA. The V segment lost 5 bases and the J segment 8 bases; nucleotides outside the gene matches: 12. The CDR3 DNA follows: TGTGCCAGCAGCACAGGCTCGACAGGGGGTGGAGAAAAACTGTTTTTT. Amino acid sequence: CASSTGSTGGGEKLFF.

The V and J genes are TRBV6-5 and TRBJ1-1, with 8 bases fitting TRBD1. CDR1 and CDR2 (germline): MNHEY, SVGAGI. Losses at the gene ends were 10 bases for V and 3 bases for J; bases not matched to a gene: 10. The CDR3 consists of 14 residues. As DNA, the CDR3 is TGTGCCACCTACCCAGGGGGCTTGGACACTGAAGCTTTCTTT. Protein product: CATYPGGLDTEAFF.

This clone has just a few counts. The J gene is TRBJ1-5, the V gene TRBV15; a possible D gene is TRBD1 (5 bases). Germline CDR1 and CDR2: LNHNV and YYDKDF (reference sequence). V gave up 0 bases and J gave up 8 bases, with 14 bases separating them. The CDR3 totals 15 residues. The CDR3 bases are TGTGCCACCAGCAGAGAGTCCCAGGGCGACAAGCCCCAGCATTTT. It is translated as CATSRESQGDKPQHF.

The chain uses TRBV25-1 and TRBJ2-7; 7 bases align to TRBD2. The CDR3 totals 16 residues. V lost 5 bases and J lost 4; bases outside the gene matches: 14. The germline gives CDR1 MGHDK, CDR2 SYGVNS. In DNA form, the CDR3 reads TGTGCCAGCAGTCCGATTAGCGGGTCGTCCCCGTACGAGCAGTACTTC. Translated, it gives CASSPISGSSPYEQYF.

Many counts were recorded for this clone. The chain links TRBV28 to TRBJ2-6; D is uncertain. The V gene's germline CDR1 is MDHEN and CDR2 SYDVKM. This CDR3 comprises 14 residues. The V gene lost 10 bases and the J gene lost 0 bases, with 10 bases spanning the gap. The CDR3 protein is CATERSSGANVLTF. CDR3 in DNA: TGTGCCACCGAACGCAGCTCTGGGGCCAACGTCCTGACTTTC.

The V gene is TRBV11-2, the J gene TRBJ2-7; 10 nucleotides align to TRBD1. CDR3 length: 14 residues. V trimming: 4 bases; J trimming: 5 bases; junction bases outside the gene matches: 5. The germline gives CDR1 SGHAT, CDR2 FQNNGV. As DNA, the CDR3 is TGTGCCAGCAGCTCTAACGGACAGGGGGACGAGCAGTACTTC. It yields the protein CASSSNGQGDEQYF.

This chain uses TRBV28 with TRBJ1-2; TRBD1 matches 9 bases. Trimming at V came to 6 bases and at J to 3 bases, leaving 11 bases not matched to a gene. The germline V gene has CDR1 MDHEN and CDR2 SYDVKM. The CDR3 length is 16 residues. This chain's CDR3 is CASSARTGVLDYGYTF. The CDR3 DNA reads TGTGCCAGCAGCGCACGGACAGGGGTGTTAGACTATGGCTACACCTTC.

The V and J genes are TRBV18 and TRBJ1-1; 8 bases fit TRBD1. Trimming removed 4 bases from V and 1 base from J; junction bases left unmatched: 5. The germline V gene has CDR1 KGHSH and CDR2 LQKENI. CDR3 size: 15 residues. CDR3 sequence (DNA): TGTGCCAGCTCACTTGGACAGGGTGCGAACACTGAAGCTTTCTTT. Residues: CASSLGQGANTEAFF. The complete variable domain, with remaining parts taken from reference TRBV18 and TRBJ1-1, reads NAGVMQNPRHLVRRRGQEARLRCSPMKGHSHVYWYRQLPEEGLKFMVYLQKENIIDESGMPKERFSAEFPKEGPSILRIQQVVRGDSAAYFCASSLGQGANTEAFFGQGTRLTVV.

CDR3 in DNA: TGTGCCAGCAGCCAAGCTCTGCGGAAAGGCGGGGAGCTGTTTTTT. Its protein product is CASSQALRKGGELFF. J is TRBJ2-2 and V is TRBV14; D remains unclear. V gave up 1 base and J gave up 7 bases, with 13 bases separating them. The V gene's germline CDR1 is SGHDN and CDR2 FVKESK. The CDR3 runs 15 residues.

Only a few counts were recorded for this clone. The gene calls are TRBV30 and TRBJ1-1; TRBD1 might be the D (6 bases). Trimming shortened V by 4 bases and J by 0 bases, and 15 bases separated the two germline ends. This CDR3 region has 15 residues. CDR1 is GTSNPN, CDR2 SVGIG, per germline (reference sequence). CDR3 sequence (DNA): TGTGCCTGGACTCCAGGGGTCGGGGTGAACACTGAAGCTTTCTTT. Encoded protein: CAWTPGVGVNTEAFF.

V is TRBV28 and J is TRBJ2-1, with TRBD2 as a possible D gene (5 bases). V lost 4 bases, J lost 12 bases, and 13 bases lay in between. The germline CDR1 and CDR2 sequences are MDHEN and SYDVKM. CDR3 size: 12 residues. CDR3 loop: CASSSQRDRQFF. DNA for the CDR3: TGTGCCAGCAGTTCCCAGAGGGATCGGCAGTTCTTC.

The V call is TRBV7-9, the J call TRBJ2-3; 8 bases align to TRBD2. Germline CDR1 and CDR2: SEHNR and FQNEAQ (reference sequence). This CDR3 is 15 amino acids long. Losses at the gene ends were 3 bases for V and 5 bases for J; bases not matched to a gene: 7. CDR3 loop: CASSFLAGGRDTQYF. The CDR3 DNA is TGTGCCAGCAGCTTCTTGGCGGGAGGTCGAGATACGCAGTATTTT.

V usage is TRBV30 and J usage is TRBJ1-1, with a possible D match to TRBD1 (6 bases). Trimming removed 3 bases at V and 1 base at J, with 9 bases between. Germline V gene data show CDR1 as GTSNPN and CDR2 as SVGIG (reference sequence). This CDR3 has 13 amino acids. Written as DNA, the CDR3 is TGTGCCTGGAGAATACAGGGGAACACTGAAGCTTTCTTT. Amino acid sequence: CAWRIQGNTEAFF.

This clone was detected many times. Written as DNA, the CDR3 is TGTGCCAGCAGTGGGGGGACGGACTACGAGCAGTACTTC. This gives the protein CASSGGTDYEQYF. The chain couples TRBV6-5 to TRBJ2-7, with D perhaps TRBD2 (6 bases). CDR1 is MNHEY, CDR2 SVGAGI, per germline. V lost 5 bases and J lost 3, with 11 bases in between. The CDR3 loop spans 13 amino acids.

This chain connects TRBV6-1 to TRBJ2-3; 13 positions match TRBD2. J was trimmed by 6 bases and V by 10 bases; bases with no gene match: 10. The length of the CDR3 is 15 residues. Germline V lookup: CDR1 MNHNS, CDR2 SASEGT. In DNA, the CDR3 is TGTGCCACCCCAGCGACTAGCGGGGGGAGGGATACGCAGTATTTT. It codes for CATPATSGGRDTQYF.

This clone was seen only a few times. The chain combines TRBV4-1 with TRBJ2-5, with TRBD2 matching 7 bases. After removal of 4 bases from V and 5 bases from J, the junction contained 13 bases not matched to a gene. Germline V gene lookup returns CDR1 MGHRA and CDR2 YSYEKL. The CDR3 runs to 16 residues. Here the CDR3 reads CASSLYGLAVRETQYF. The DNA of the CDR3 is TGCGCCAGCAGCCTCTATGGGCTAGCGGTGCGTGAGACCCAGTACTTC.

The J gene is TRBJ2-1, the V gene TRBV19, with TRBD1 matching 7 bases. Germline V gene data show CDR1 as LNHDA and CDR2 as SQIVND (reference sequence). Trimming took 4 bases from V and 6 from J; bases not matched to a gene: 6. CDR3 length: 14 residues. CDR3: CASSRRQGVNEQFF. DNA for the CDR3: TGTGCCAGTAGTAGACGGCAGGGGGTCAATGAGCAGTTCTTC.

This clone has more than one count but fewer than ten. The chain has TRBV5-1 and TRBJ1-5; D may be TRBD1 (5 bases). Trimming took 0 bases from V and 1 from J, leaving 8 bases between them. The CDR3 covers 15 residues. Germline V gives CDR1 SGHRS, CDR2 YFSETQ. This CDR3 reads CASSLEGISNQPQHF. CDR3 coding DNA: TGCGCCAGCAGCTTGGAGGGGATCAGCAATCAGCCCCAGCATTTT.

V and J are TRBV10-1 and TRBJ2-7, with 9 nucleotides matching TRBD1. Trimming took 4 bases from V and 3 from J; bases not matched to a gene: 13. The CDR3 contains 17 residues. The germline V gene encodes CDR1 WNHNN and CDR2 SYGVQD (reference sequence). For the CDR3, the DNA is TGCGCCAGCAGTGTCGGGATTTTCTTGGGACAGGGCTACGAGCAGTACTTC. Amino acid sequence: CASSVGIFLGQGYEQYF.

This clone has more than one count but fewer than ten. The chain has TRBV6-1 and TRBJ2-6, with a tentative D call TRBD1 (5 bases). With 7 bases removed from V and 0 bases from J, the gap between germline ends came to 10 bases. This CDR3 region has 15 residues. The germline gives CDR1 MNHNS, CDR2 SASEGT. The CDR3 is CASIQGHSGANVLTF. CDR3 bases: TGTGCCAGCATCCAGGGTCACTCTGGGGCCAACGTCCTGACTTTC.

The chain links TRBV4-1 to TRBJ1-1, with 10 bases aligning to TRBD1. Losses at the gene ends were 4 bases for V and 5 bases for J; bases not matched to a gene: 7. This CDR3 contains 15 residues. The germline CDR1 and CDR2 sequences are MGHRA and YSYEKL. The CDR3 nucleotides are TGCGCCAGCAGCCGTTCACTGGGACAGGGGACTGAAGCTTTCTTT. As protein: CASSRSLGQGTEAFF.

This sequence joins TRBV20-1 and TRBJ2-7, with D unclear. V was trimmed by 1 base and J by 5 bases, leaving 6 bases between them. Germline V gene lookup returns CDR1 DFQATT and CDR2 SNEGSKA (reference sequence). The CDR3 consists of 11 residues. This CDR3 reads CSARGQNEQYF. CDR3 nucleotides: TGCAGTGCTAGAGGCCAGAACGAGCAGTACTTC.